The 19 T cell receptor beta chains in this list originate from one sample, sequenced in a study of blood T cells in healthy people across ages. PCR was performed a second time for 7 to 11 cycles using a sample-barcoded 5' primer and a J-beta primer mix. Each CDR3 protein is one row after TCRdb ran MiXCR on the 5' RACE reads. Among 750,000 to 950,000 distinct CDR3 sequences listed, 20% to 30% were seen once. The same sample was also studied in work on T cells of mothers and their children.

The sequenced material came from blood. The receptors were sampled from a boy between 10 and 17 years old in good health.

This clonotype turned up a few times. V is TRBV12-3 or TRBV12-4 and J is TRBJ2-2, with D tentatively TRBD2 (5 bases). The CDR3 is made up of 15 amino acids. V was trimmed by 1 base and J by 0 bases, leaving 6 bases between them. The CDR3 DNA reads as TGTGCCAGCAGTTTAGGAGGGTCGAACACCGGGGAGCTGTTTTTT. Translation: CASSLGGSNTGELFF.

V usage is TRBV7-3 and J usage is TRBJ2-2, with TRBD1 matching over 8 bases. The CDR3 extends over 15 amino acids. CDR1 is SGHTA, CDR2 FQGTGA, per germline. The V segment lost 5 bases and the J segment 1 base; nucleotides outside the gene matches: 3. For the CDR3, the DNA is TGTGCCAGCAGCCCGGGACAGGTGAACACCGGGGAGCTGTTTTTT. It specifies CASSPGQVNTGELFF.

Worth noting for this clonotype: Relative to the germline gene, one junction end is altered; a read error may explain this. The CDR3 region has the DNA TGTGCCAGCAGTGAAGCCTCTAGCGGGGGAAACATTCAGTGCTTC. Translated: CASSEASSGGNIQCF. The chain has TRBV6-1 and TRBJ2-4; 10 bases align to TRBD2. The CDR3 runs to 15 residues. In germline, CDR1 is MNHNS, CDR2 SASEGT.

The chain recombines TRBV18 with TRBJ1-3, with 7 bases identical to TRBD1. V shed 1 base and J 7 bases; nucleotides not matched to a gene: 13. This CDR3 has 17 residues. CDR1 and CDR2 (germline): KGHSH, LQKENI. CDR3 DNA sequence: TGTGCCAGCTCACCACAAGGACAGGACTTAAGAGGGAACACCATATATTTT. Amino acids: CASSPQGQDLRGNTIYF.

CDR3 amino acids: CASRPNREDEKLFF. CDR3 coding DNA: TGTGCCAGCAGGCCCAACAGGGAAGATGAAAAACTGTTTTTT. The J gene is TRBJ1-4, the V gene TRBV6-1; D may be TRBD1 (6 bases). The CDR3 is 14 amino acids. The ends were cut back, 6 bases at V and 6 bases at J, with 14 bases in the middle. CDR1 and CDR2 (germline): MNHNS, SASEGT.

The gene calls are TRBV4-2 and TRBJ2-7; 7 nucleotides agree with TRBD1. With 1 base clipped from V and 4 bases from J, the junction kept 10 bases outside the gene matches. CDR1 LGHNA and CDR2 YNFKEQ come from the germline V gene. The CDR3 sequence is 16 residues long. As DNA, the CDR3 is TGTGCCAGCAGCCAAGGTCCGACGTGGACAGGTTACGAGCAGTACTTC. This gives the protein CASSQGPTWTGYEQYF.

This clonotype was counted between two and nine times. The V and J genes are TRBV29-1 and TRBJ2-1; D is uncertain. The J call may be incorrect, as the DNA end agrees better with TRBJ2-7. The CDR3 extends over 12 amino acids. The germline V gene encodes CDR1 SQVTM and CDR2 ANQGSEA. Here the CDR3 reads CSALDNLYEQYF. CDR3 bases: TGCAGCGCCTTAGATAACCTGTACGAGCAGTACTTC.

A remark on this clonotype: This may arise from a read error, as a much more abundant clone is one base away. This sequence joins TRBV3-1 and TRBJ2-7; D unclear. The germline CDR1 and CDR2 sequences are LGHDT and YNNKEL (reference sequence). V dropped 3 bases and J dropped 2 bases, with 5 bases sitting between them. The CDR3 totals 12 residues. The CDR3 nucleotides are TGTGCCAGCAGCCAGTGGACCTACGAGCAGTACTTC. This codes for CASSQWTYEQYF.

V is TRBV11-1 and J is TRBJ2-5, with 10 nucleotides matching TRBD1. CDR1 and CDR2 from the germline V gene are SGHAT and FQDESV (reference sequence). This CDR3 spans 15 amino acids. Trimming removed 5 bases from V and 0 bases from J; junction bases left unmatched: 3. CDR3 loop: CASSPGTGDQETQYF. The CDR3 region has the DNA TGTGCCAGCAGCCCAGGGACAGGGGACCAAGAGACCCAGTACTTC.

The V gene is TRBV3-1, the J gene TRBJ2-7; D gene uncertain. V was clipped by 2 bases and J by 11 bases, with 13 bases between them. The CDR3 is 12 residues long. CDR1 and CDR2 from the germline V gene are LGHDT and YNNKEL (reference sequence). Here the CDR3 DNA reads TGTGCCAGCAGCCAAAAGGGTCGAAGTAAGTACTTC. This encodes CASSQKGRSKYF.

There are a few counts of this clonotype. The V gene is TRBV7-2, the J gene TRBJ2-7; no reliable D call. This CDR3 contains 17 residues. CDR1 and CDR2 from the germline V gene are SGHTA and FQGNSA. Trimming removed 1 base from V and 2 bases from J, with 18 bases in between. CDR3 coding DNA: TGTGCCAGCAGCTTAGTTCACAGCCCACTGAAAACCTACGAGCAGTACTTC. Encoded protein: CASSLVHSPLKTYEQYF. Full variable domain (missing parts from reference TRBV7-2 and TRBJ2-7): GAGVSQSPSNKVTEKGKDVELRCDPISGHTALYWYRQSLGQGLEFLIYFQGNSAPDKSGLPSDRFSAERTGGSVSTLTIQRTQQEDSAVYLCASSLVHSPLKTYEQYFGPGTRLTVT.

J is TRBJ1-3 and V is TRBV4-1; D gene unclear. Germline V gene data show CDR1 as MGHRA and CDR2 as YSYEKL. Trimming removed 3 bases from V and 8 bases from J, with 8 bases in between. This CDR3 region has 12 residues. The CDR3 nucleotides are TGCGCCAGCAGCCACGCATGGGACACCATATATTTT. Translation: CASSHAWDTIYF.

This clonotype was counted between two and nine times. This chain connects TRBV9 to TRBJ2-6; D is ambiguous. With 0 bases removed from V and 3 bases from J, the gap between germline ends came to 7 bases. Germline CDR1 and CDR2: SGDLS and YYNGEE. The CDR3 runs to 15 residues. The CDR3 region has the DNA TGTGCCAGCAGCGTAGGAGGTAATGGGGCCAACGTCCTGACTTTC. This sequence encodes CASSVGGNGANVLTF. The entire variable domain, with the rest obtained from reference TRBV9 and TRBJ2-6, is as follows: DSGVTQTPKHLITATGQRVTLRCSPRSGDLSVYWYQQSLDQGLQFLIQYYNGEERAKGNILERFSAQQFPDLHSELNLSSLELGDSALYFCASSVGGNGANVLTFGAGSRLTVL.

This clonotype was observed a few times. The rearrangement joins TRBV6-6 to TRBJ1-2; 10 nucleotides align to TRBD1. CDR1 and CDR2 from the germline V gene are MNHNY and SVGAGI (reference sequence). V shed 4 bases and J 3 bases; nucleotides not matched to a gene: 5. This CDR3 is built from 15 residues. CDR3 coding DNA: TGTGCCAGCAGTTCGGGGACAGGGGCGCACTATGGCTACACCTTC. It encodes CASSSGTGAHYGYTF.

A few counts support this clonotype. The chain has TRBV7-2 and TRBJ1-2; D not certain. The CDR3 contains 14 residues. The germline V gene encodes CDR1 SGHTA and CDR2 FQGNSA. V lost 2 bases to trimming and J lost 4 bases, with 11 bases between them. CDR3 nucleotide sequence: TGTGCCAGCAGCTTAAGACGGAGCTCCTATGGCTACACCTTC. Protein sequence: CASSLRRSSYGYTF.

The V and J genes are TRBV20-1 and TRBJ2-5; 12 bases agree with TRBD2. Germline lookup yields CDR1 DFQATT and CDR2 SNEGSKA (reference sequence). The CDR3 is 14 residues long. V lost 6 bases, J lost 6 bases, and 8 bases stayed unmatched. The CDR3 is CSARTSGVGQTQYF. Here the CDR3 DNA reads TGCAGTGCCAGGACTAGCGGGGTAGGCCAGACCCAGTACTTC.

In this sample, this clonotype turned up a few times. The J gene is TRBJ2-1, the V gene TRBV6-5; D is undetermined. The J call may not be correct, given that the DNA end is closer to TRBJ2-7. Germline V lookup: CDR1 MNHEY, CDR2 SVGAGI. CDR3 length equals 16 residues. Written as DNA, the CDR3 is TGTGCCAGCAGTTACTCAAGCCGGCGCCCCTCCTACGAGCAGTACTTC. It translates to CASSYSSRRPSYEQYF.

The chain has TRBV2 and TRBJ1-2; perhaps TRBD1 as D (6 bases). This CDR3 contains 17 residues. Trimming took off 4 bases at V and 0 bases at J, with 18 bases between the two ends. Germline lookup yields CDR1 SNHLY and CDR2 FYNNEI. DNA for the CDR3: TGTGCCAGCAGTGGCCCGGGACAAGGTCTTTCTAACTATGGCTACACCTTC. Protein sequence: CASSGPGQGLSNYGYTF.

This clonotype has a handful of counts. The chain recombines TRBV4-1 with TRBJ2-5; weak D call: TRBD2 (6 bases). CDR1 and CDR2 from the germline V gene are MGHRA and YSYEKL. V was cut by 4 bases and J by 1 base, with 19 bases left in between. This CDR3 is 17 amino acids long. The CDR3 DNA follows: TGCGCCAGCAGCCGAAAGGCGGCTAGCGAGTTCCAAGAGACCCAGTACTTC. This sequence encodes CASSRKAASEFQETQYF.